This TCR beta chain came from a study of shared clonotypes between healthy human individuals. The sample holds a few counts of this clone. At a deep level, the assay was run. Generated by immunoSEQ multiplex PCR, the TCRdb table keeps only in-frame clones and is missing some. The table has about 87,000 clones, around 43% seen once; the top ten hold about 16%. From germline, CDR1 is KGHSH and CDR2 LQKENI. CDR3 length: 13 residues. V shed 3 bases and J shed 4 bases, with 7 bases lying between them. The TCR comes from a woman aged 40 to 50 in good health. Some clones in this sample may be carry-over from other donors' samples. The rearrangement uses TRBV18 and TRBJ2-1; possibly TRBD1 for D (5 bases). Input material: PBMCs. CDR3 nucleotide sequence: TGTGCCAGCTCACCCGGACAATACAATGAGCAGTTCTTC. Translating gives CASSPGQYNEQFF. Using reference TRBV18 and TRBJ2-1 for the parts outside the CDR3, the full variable domain is NAGVMQNPRHLVRRRGQEARLRCSPMKGHSHVYWYRQLPEEGLKFMVYLQKENIIDESGMPKERFSAEFPKEGPSILRIQQVVRGDSAAYFCASSPGQYNEQFFGPGTRLTVL.